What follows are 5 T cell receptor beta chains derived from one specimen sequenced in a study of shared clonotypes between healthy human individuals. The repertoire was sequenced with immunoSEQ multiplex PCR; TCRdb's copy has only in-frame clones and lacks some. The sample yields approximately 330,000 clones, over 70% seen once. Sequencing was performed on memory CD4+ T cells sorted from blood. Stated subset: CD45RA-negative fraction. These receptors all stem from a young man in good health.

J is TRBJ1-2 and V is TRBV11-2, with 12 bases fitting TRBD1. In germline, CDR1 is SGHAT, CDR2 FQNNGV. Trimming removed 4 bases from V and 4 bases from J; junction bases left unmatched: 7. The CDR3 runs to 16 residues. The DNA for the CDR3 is TGTGCCAGCAGCTGGAGGGACAGGGGGCTTCTCTATGGCTACACCTTC. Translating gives CASSWRDRGLLYGYTF.

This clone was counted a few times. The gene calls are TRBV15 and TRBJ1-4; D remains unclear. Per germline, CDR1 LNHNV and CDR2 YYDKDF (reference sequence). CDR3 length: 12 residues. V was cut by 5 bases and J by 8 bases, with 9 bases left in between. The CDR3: CATSERMEKLFF. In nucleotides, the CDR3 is TGTGCCACCAGCGAAAGAATGGAAAAACTGTTTTTT.

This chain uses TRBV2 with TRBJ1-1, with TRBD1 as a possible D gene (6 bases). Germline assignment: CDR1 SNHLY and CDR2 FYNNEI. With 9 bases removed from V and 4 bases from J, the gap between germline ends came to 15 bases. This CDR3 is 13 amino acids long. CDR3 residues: CARGTGRGTEAFF. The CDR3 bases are TGTGCCAGGGGTACAGGGCGAGGCACTGAAGCTTTCTTT.

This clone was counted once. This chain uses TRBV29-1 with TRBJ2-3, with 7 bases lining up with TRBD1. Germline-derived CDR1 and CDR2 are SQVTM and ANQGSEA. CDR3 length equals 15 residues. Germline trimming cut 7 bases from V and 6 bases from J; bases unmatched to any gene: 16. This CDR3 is CSAVGAGGNPDTQYF. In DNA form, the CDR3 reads TGCAGCGCCGTAGGGGCAGGGGGAAACCCGGATACGCAGTATTTT.

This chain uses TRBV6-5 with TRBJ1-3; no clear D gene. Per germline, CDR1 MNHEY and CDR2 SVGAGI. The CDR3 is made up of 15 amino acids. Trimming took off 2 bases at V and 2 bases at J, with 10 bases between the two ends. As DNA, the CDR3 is TGTGCCAGCAGTTACAGGGAGACGACTGGAAACACCATATATTTT. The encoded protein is CASSYRETTGNTIYF.